This T cell receptor beta chain was recovered during a study of chemoradiotherapy in HPV16-positive cancers. General study findings and limits: Candidate HPV-specific clones and E7-related TCR motifs grew in tumor during treatment.

V shed 7 bases and J 10 bases; nucleotides not matched to a gene: 12. CDR1 and CDR2 (germline): MNHNY, SVGAGI (reference sequence). This CDR3 contains 14 residues. The data were produced by immunoSEQ multiplex PCR, yet TCRdb's version contains in-frame clones alone and is incomplete. The sample has roughly 4,700 clones; almost 90% are singletons. Points on this clone: Antigen: not known.

The sequence was obtained from a human donor with HPV-associated anogenital cancer. The material was tumor tissue, obtained from a patient who underwent chemoradiotherapy. This chain links TRBV6-6 with TRBJ2-3, with 9 bases fitting TRBD1. For the CDR3, the DNA is TGTGCCAGCACACACCGGGACAGGGTGAATCCGCAGTATTTT. Translated, it gives CASTHRDRVNPQYF.